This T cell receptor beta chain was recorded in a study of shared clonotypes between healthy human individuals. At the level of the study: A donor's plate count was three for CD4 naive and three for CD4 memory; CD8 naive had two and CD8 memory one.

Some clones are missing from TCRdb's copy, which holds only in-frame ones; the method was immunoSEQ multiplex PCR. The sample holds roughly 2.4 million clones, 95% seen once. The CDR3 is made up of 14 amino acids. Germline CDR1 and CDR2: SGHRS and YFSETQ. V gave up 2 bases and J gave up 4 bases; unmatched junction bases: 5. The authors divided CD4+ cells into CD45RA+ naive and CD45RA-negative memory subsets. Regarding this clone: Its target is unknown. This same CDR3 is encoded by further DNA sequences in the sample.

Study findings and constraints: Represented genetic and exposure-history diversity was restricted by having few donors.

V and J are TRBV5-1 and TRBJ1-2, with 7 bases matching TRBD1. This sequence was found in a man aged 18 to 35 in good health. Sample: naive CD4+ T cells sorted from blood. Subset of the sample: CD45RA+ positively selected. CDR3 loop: CASSLEAGGYGYTF. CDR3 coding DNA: TGCGCCAGCAGCTTAGAGGCAGGGGGCTATGGCTACACCTTC. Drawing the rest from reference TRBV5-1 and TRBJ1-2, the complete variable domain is KAGVTQTPRYLIKTRGQQVTLSCSPISGHRSVSWYQQTPGQGLQFLFEYFSETQRNKGNFPGRFSGRQFSNSRSEMNVSTLELGDSALYLCASSLEAGGYGYTFGSGTRLTVV.